The 17 T cell receptor beta chains in this list originate from one sample, sequenced in a study of shared clonotypes between healthy human individuals. Using immunoSEQ multiplex PCR, the repertoire was profiled, and TCRdb retains in-frame clones only, with some absent. Among 1,500,000 or so clones listed, approximately 98.5% were seen once. Material for sequencing was naive CD4+ T cells sorted from blood. Subset of the sample: CD45RA+ positively selected. These receptors came from a man aged 30 to 45 in good health.

This chain links TRBV29-1 with TRBJ2-2, with TRBD1 matching 7 bases. Trimming cost V 6 bases and J 4 bases; bases outside gene matches: 11. This CDR3 is 15 amino acids long. Germline-derived CDR1 and CDR2 are SQVTM and ANQGSEA. CDR3 protein: CSVQGEGGGTGELFF. DNA for the CDR3: TGCAGCGTGCAGGGGGAAGGGGGTGGCACCGGGGAGCTGTTTTTT.

The chain recombines TRBV18 with TRBJ2-1; D unresolved. The germline CDR1 and CDR2 sequences are KGHSH and LQKENI. Trimming took 3 bases from V and 4 from J, leaving 16 bases between them. The CDR3 loop spans 16 amino acids. CDR3: CASSPPPGPRYNEQFF. CDR3 nucleotide sequence: TGTGCCAGCTCACCTCCCCCCGGGCCCCGGTACAATGAGCAGTTCTTC. Using reference TRBV18 and TRBJ2-1 for the parts outside the CDR3, the full variable domain is NAGVMQNPRHLVRRRGQEARLRCSPMKGHSHVYWYRQLPEEGLKFMVYLQKENIIDESGMPKERFSAEFPKEGPSILRIQQVVRGDSAAYFCASSPPPGPRYNEQFFGPGTRLTVL.

The chain is built from TRBV2 and TRBJ2-4; 8 bases agree with TRBD2. Germline V gives CDR1 SNHLY, CDR2 FYNNEI. Trimming took 3 bases from V and 2 from J; bases not matched to a gene: 12. This CDR3 contains 18 residues. DNA of the CDR3: TGTGCCAGCAGTGAGGCCAGCGGGAGTCTTGTGACCAAAAACATTCAGTACTTC. Translating gives CASSEASGSLVTKNIQYF. Full variable domain (rest looked up from reference TRBV2 and TRBJ2-4): EPEVTQTPSHQVTQMGQEVILRCVPISNHLYFYWYRQILGQKVEFLVSFYNNEISEKSEIFDDQFSVERPDGSNFTLKIRSTKLEDSAMYFCASSEASGSLVTKNIQYFGAGTRLSVL.

J is TRBJ2-7 and V is TRBV2; no clear D. This CDR3 has 13 amino acids. With 4 bases removed from V and 1 base from J, the gap between germline ends came to 8 bases. Looked up from germline, CDR1 is SNHLY and CDR2 is FYNNEI. CDR3 residues: CASSVSSSYEQYF. DNA of the CDR3: TGTGCCAGCAGTGTGTCGAGTTCCTACGAGCAGTACTTC. Variable domain in full (rest from reference TRBV2 and TRBJ2-7): EPEVTQTPSHQVTQMGQEVILRCVPISNHLYFYWYRQILGQKVEFLVSFYNNEISEKSEIFDDQFSVERPDGSNFTLKIRSTKLEDSAMYFCASSVSSSYEQYFGPGTRLTVT.

This chain uses TRBV6-5 with TRBJ1-1; 7 nucleotides match TRBD1. The CDR3 covers 13 residues. The V gene end was trimmed by 6 bases and the J gene end by 4 bases; junction bases not matched to a gene: 5. From germline, CDR1 is MNHEY and CDR2 SVGAGI. CDR3 region: CASRRQGTTEAFF. CDR3 coding DNA: TGTGCCAGCAGACGACAGGGAACCACTGAAGCTTTCTTT.

As for this clone: Other DNA sequences in the same sample also yield this CDR3. This chain joins TRBV28 and TRBJ1-2; TRBD1 matches 8 bases. V trimming: 4 bases; J trimming: 4 bases; junction bases outside the gene matches: 5. The germline V gene has CDR1 MDHEN and CDR2 SYDVKM. The CDR3 loop spans 14 amino acids. The CDR3 loop is CASSSPGQVYGYTF. In DNA, the CDR3 is TGTGCCAGCAGTTCTCCGGGACAGGTCTATGGCTACACCTTC.

The chain joins TRBV6-5 to TRBJ2-3; no clear D gene. The CDR3 is made up of 14 amino acids. V dropped 6 bases and J dropped 5 bases, with 15 bases sitting between them. Germline CDR1 is MNHEY and CDR2 is SVGAGI. The CDR3 here is CASRPFPGGDTQYF. In DNA form, the CDR3 reads TGTGCCAGCAGGCCGTTTCCTGGTGGAGATACGCAGTATTTT.

The rearrangement uses TRBV18 and TRBJ1-2; TRBD1 matches 7 bases. Germline CDR1 KGHSH, CDR2 LQKENI. The CDR3 is 15 residues long. Losses at the gene ends were 3 bases for V and 2 bases for J; bases not matched to a gene: 6. CDR3 in DNA: TGTGCCAGCTCACCGGGTTTGGACAGGAACTATGGCTACACCTTC. Amino acid sequence: CASSPGLDRNYGYTF.

Turning to this clone: Other DNA variants within this sample encode the same CDR3. V is TRBV28 and J is TRBJ2-5; 9 bases are a match to TRBD1. Trimming at V came to 9 bases and at J to 5 bases, leaving 4 bases not matched to a gene. This CDR3 region has 12 residues. The germline CDR1 and CDR2 sequences are MDHEN and SYDVKM. The CDR3 loop is CASRTGVETQYF. The CDR3 DNA reads as TGTGCCAGTAGGACAGGGGTCGAGACCCAGTACTTC.

This clone occurred once. This sample also contains other DNA sequences that code for the same CDR3. J is TRBJ2-3 and V is TRBV7-3, with D tentatively TRBD2 (6 bases). Germline V gives CDR1 SGHTA, CDR2 FQGTGA. The CDR3 totals 14 residues. With 6 bases removed from V and 2 bases from J, the gap between germline ends came to 12 bases. This CDR3 reads CASSQSGSTDTQYF. CDR3 in DNA: TGTGCCAGCAGTCAAAGCGGGTCCACAGATACGCAGTATTTT.

Regarding this clone: This sample includes further DNA sequences coding for the same CDR3. The V gene is TRBV5-1, the J gene TRBJ2-5; D remains ambiguous. The CDR3 has 13 residues. Per the germline V gene, CDR1 is SGHRS and CDR2 is YFSETQ. V was clipped by 0 bases and J by 5 bases, with 8 bases between them. The CDR3 DNA reads as TGCGCCAGCAGCTTGGCGTTTCAGGAGACCCAGTACTTC. Translating it yields CASSLAFQETQYF.

The rearrangement links TRBV7-9 to TRBJ2-2; D unclear. The CDR3 runs 14 residues. CDR1 is SEHNR and CDR2 is FQNEAQ in the germline V gene (reference sequence). Trimming removed 1 base at V and 4 bases at J, with 7 bases between. This chain's CDR3 is CASSLGRGTGELFF. The CDR3 DNA reads as TGTGCCAGCAGCTTAGGGCGAGGCACCGGGGAGCTGTTTTTT.

The chain links TRBV9 to TRBJ2-1; 7 bases map to TRBD2. The CDR3 has 18 amino acids. Germline assignment: CDR1 SGDLS and CDR2 YYNGEE. The junction had 15 bases not matched to a gene; V was cut back by 2 bases and J by 4 bases. The CDR3 is CASSVSSSGAGLYNEQFF. CDR3 DNA: TGTGCCAGCAGCGTCTCCTCGAGCGGAGCGGGACTATACAATGAGCAGTTCTTC.

The chain uses TRBV28 and TRBJ1-3; D uncertain. Deletions cut 8 bases from V and 0 bases from J, with 8 bases between. This CDR3 has 13 residues. The germline CDR1 and CDR2 sequences are MDHEN and SYDVKM. Here the CDR3 reads CASGAPSGNTIYF. The CDR3 DNA sequence: TGTGCCAGCGGCGCCCCCTCTGGAAACACCATATATTTT.

The chain links TRBV2 to TRBJ1-3; D perhaps matches TRBD1 (6 bases). V gave up 7 bases and J gave up 0 bases, with 7 bases separating them. CDR3 length equals 13 residues. Germline values: CDR1 SNHLY, CDR2 FYNNEI. CDR3 DNA: TGTGCCAGCAAACAGGGCTCTGGAAACACCATATATTTT. It yields the protein CASKQGSGNTIYF.

This chain uses TRBV28 with TRBJ2-5, with unresolved D. Deletions cut 5 bases from V and 6 bases from J, with 10 bases between. Germline V CDR1 and CDR2: MDHEN, SYDVKM. The CDR3 covers 12 residues. The DNA for the CDR3 is TGTGCCAGCAGTGGTTCGGTGCAGACCCAGTACTTC. Its protein product is CASSGSVQTQYF.

The genes are TRBV6-1 and TRBJ2-1; possible D gene TRBD2, 5 bases. CDR3 length equals 13 residues. Trimming took off 4 bases at V and 2 bases at J, with 6 bases between the two ends. The germline V gene encodes CDR1 MNHNS and CDR2 SASEGT. The CDR3 nucleotides are TGTGCCAGCAGTGGGACTCCCTACAATGAGCAGTTCTTC. It yields the protein CASSGTPYNEQFF.